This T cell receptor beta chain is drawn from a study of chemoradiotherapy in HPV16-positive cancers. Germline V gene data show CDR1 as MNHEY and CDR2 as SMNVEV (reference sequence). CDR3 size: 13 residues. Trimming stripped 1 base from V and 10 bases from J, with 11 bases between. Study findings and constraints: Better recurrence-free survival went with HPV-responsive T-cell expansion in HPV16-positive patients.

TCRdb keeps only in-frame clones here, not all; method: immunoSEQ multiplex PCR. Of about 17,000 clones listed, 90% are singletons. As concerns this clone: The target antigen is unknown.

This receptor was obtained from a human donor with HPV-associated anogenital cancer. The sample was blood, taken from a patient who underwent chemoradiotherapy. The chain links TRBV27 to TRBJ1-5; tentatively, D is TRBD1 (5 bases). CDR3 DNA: TGTGCCAGCAGTTTATTCGCAGGGCACCCCCAGCATTTT. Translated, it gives CASSLFAGHPQHF.